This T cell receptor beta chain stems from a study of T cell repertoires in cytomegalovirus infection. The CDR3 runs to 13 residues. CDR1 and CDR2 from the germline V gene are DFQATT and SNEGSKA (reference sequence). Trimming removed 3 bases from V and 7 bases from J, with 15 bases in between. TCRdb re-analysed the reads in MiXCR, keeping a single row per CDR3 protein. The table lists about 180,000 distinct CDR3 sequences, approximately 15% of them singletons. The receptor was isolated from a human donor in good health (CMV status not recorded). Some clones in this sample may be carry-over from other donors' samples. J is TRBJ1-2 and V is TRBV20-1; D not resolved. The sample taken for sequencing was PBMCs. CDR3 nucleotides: TGCAGTGCTAGGGAGGCGCGGGAGGCTGGCTACACCTTC. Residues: CSAREAREAGYTF.